The next 9 T cell receptor beta chains were all read from a single sample in a study of blood T cell repertoires in COVID-19. Clones were sequenced by immunoSEQ multiplex PCR, and TCRdb holds only the in-frame ones, with some missing. The sample shows about 280,000 clones, 90% of them seen only once. The sequencing input was PBMCs or T cells enriched from blood (not recorded which). The source of these receptors is a woman younger than 35 with acute COVID-19.

V is TRBV7-2 and J is TRBJ2-7; 9 nucleotides agree with TRBD1. CDR1 SGHTA and CDR2 FQGNSA come from the germline V gene. After removal of 6 bases from V and 3 bases from J, the junction contained 9 bases not matched to a gene. The CDR3 extends over 15 amino acids. The CDR3, as DNA: TGTGCCAGCAGACGAACAGGGACAGGGAGCTACGAGCAGTACTTC. Its translation is CASRRTGTGSYEQYF.

The V gene is TRBV30, the J gene TRBJ1-2; weak D call: TRBD1 (5 bases). This CDR3 contains 14 residues. Germline CDR1 reads GTSNPN; CDR2 reads SVGIG (reference sequence). V dropped 0 bases and J dropped 8 bases, with 16 bases sitting between them. The CDR3 DNA sequence: TGTGCCTGGAGTGTAATGGGGGGAGTCGTCGGCTACACCTTC. Its protein product is CAWSVMGGVVGYTF.

V and J are TRBV10-2 and TRBJ2-1; TRBD2 is a possible D gene (6 bases). This CDR3 has 14 amino acids. The germline V gene has CDR1 WSHSY and CDR2 SAAADI. V was trimmed by 4 bases and J by 5 bases, leaving 12 bases between them. CDR3 amino acids: CASSVAAPDNEQFF. CDR3 nucleotides: TGCGCCAGCAGTGTAGCGGCACCCGACAATGAGCAGTTCTTC.

The CDR3 region is CATSPRGGVTYEQYF. Here the CDR3 DNA reads TGTGCCACCAGCCCCCGGGGGGGGGTTACCTACGAGCAGTACTTC. The rearrangement links TRBV15 to TRBJ2-7, with 8 bases fitting TRBD2. The CDR3 extends over 15 amino acids. V shed 5 bases and J 2 bases; nucleotides not matched to a gene: 8. Germline V gives CDR1 LNHNV, CDR2 YYDKDF (reference sequence).

The J gene is TRBJ1-1, the V gene TRBV28; 7 bases are shared with TRBD1. CDR1 and CDR2 (germline): MDHEN, SYDVKM. The CDR3 runs to 14 residues. Trimming took 2 bases from V and 5 from J; bases not matched to a gene: 5. The CDR3: CASSLLGGRTEAFF. CDR3 nucleotide sequence: TGTGCCAGCAGTTTACTAGGGGGCCGAACTGAAGCTTTCTTT. The full variable domain, completed using reference TRBV28 and TRBJ1-1, is DVKVTQSSRYLVKRTGEKVFLECVQDMDHENMFWYRQDPGLGLRLIYFSYDVKMKEKGDIPEGYSVSREKKERFSLILESASTNQTSMYLCASSLLGGRTEAFFGQGTRLTVV.

J is TRBJ2-4 and V is TRBV28, with D perhaps matching TRBD1 (8 bases). Deletions cut 6 bases from V and 0 bases from J, with 12 bases between. CDR1 is MDHEN, CDR2 SYDVKM, per germline. This CDR3 contains 15 residues. The CDR3 protein is CASSNRGGAKNIQYF. The CDR3, as DNA: TGTGCCAGCAGCAACAGGGGGGGAGCCAAAAACATTCAGTACTTC.

The CDR3 nucleotides are TGTGCCACCAGCAGAGGGGTGGGAGGGCCACGCAATGAGCAGTTCTTC. Translation gives CATSRGVGGPRNEQFF. The gene calls are TRBV15 and TRBJ2-1; 7 bases are a match to TRBD2. V lost 1 base and J lost 6; bases outside the gene matches: 9. From germline, CDR1 is LNHNV and CDR2 YYDKDF (reference sequence). This CDR3 comprises 16 residues. The full variable domain, completed using reference TRBV15 and TRBJ2-1, is DAMVIQNPRYQVTQFGKPVTLSCSQTLNHNVMYWYQQKSSQAPKLLFHYYDKDFNNEADTPDNFQSRRPNTSFCFLDIRSPGLGDTAMYLCATSRGVGGPRNEQFFGPGTRLTVL.

Concerning this clone: Mismatch with germline at one junction end may stem from a read error. This chain links TRBV7-9 with TRBJ1-1; 7 positions agree with TRBD1. Per germline, CDR1 SEHNR and CDR2 FQNEAQ (reference sequence). The CDR3 covers 16 residues. The CDR3 loop is CASSLRGKGAMTEAFF. The CDR3 nucleotides read TGTGCCAGCAGCTTACGGGGGAAGGGGGCAATGACTGAAGCTTTTTTT.

The J gene is TRBJ1-4, the V gene TRBV19; TRBD1 agrees at 9 bases. The germline V gene encodes CDR1 LNHDA and CDR2 SQIVND (reference sequence). The J segment lost 0 bases and the V segment lost 4 bases, leaving 18 bases of the junction unmatched. CDR3 length: 21 residues. CDR3 amino acids: CASSKPPTWTGVSPTNEKLFF. CDR3 nucleotide sequence: TGTGCCAGTAGTAAGCCCCCTACCTGGACAGGGGTTTCTCCAACTAATGAAAAACTGTTTTTT.